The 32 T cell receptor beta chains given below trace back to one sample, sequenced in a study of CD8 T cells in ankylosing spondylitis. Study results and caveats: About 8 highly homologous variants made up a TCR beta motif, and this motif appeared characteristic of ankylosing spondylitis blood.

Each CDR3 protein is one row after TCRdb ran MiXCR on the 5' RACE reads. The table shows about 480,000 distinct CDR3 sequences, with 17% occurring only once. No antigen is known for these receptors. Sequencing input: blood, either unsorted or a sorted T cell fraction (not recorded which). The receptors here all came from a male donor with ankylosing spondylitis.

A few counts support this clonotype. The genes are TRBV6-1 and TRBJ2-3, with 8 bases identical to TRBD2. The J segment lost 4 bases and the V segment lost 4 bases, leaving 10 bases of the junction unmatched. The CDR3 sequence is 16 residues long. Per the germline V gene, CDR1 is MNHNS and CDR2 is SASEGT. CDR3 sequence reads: CASSGRGSGVADTQYF. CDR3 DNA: TGTGCCAGCAGTGGGAGGGGTAGCGGGGTTGCAGATACGCAGTATTTT.

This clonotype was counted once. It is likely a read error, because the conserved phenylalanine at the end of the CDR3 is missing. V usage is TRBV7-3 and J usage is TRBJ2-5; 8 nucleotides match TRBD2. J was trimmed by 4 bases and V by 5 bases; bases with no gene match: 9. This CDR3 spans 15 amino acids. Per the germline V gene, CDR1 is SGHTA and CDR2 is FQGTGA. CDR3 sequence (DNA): TGTGCCAGCAGCCCGAAGATCGGGAGGGGAGAGACCCAGTACTAC. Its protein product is CASSPKIGRGETQYY.

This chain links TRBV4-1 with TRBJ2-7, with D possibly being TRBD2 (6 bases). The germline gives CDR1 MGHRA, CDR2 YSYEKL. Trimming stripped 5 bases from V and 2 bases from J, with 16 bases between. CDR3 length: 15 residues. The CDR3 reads CASSRPGRETYEQYF. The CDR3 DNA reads TGCGCCAGCAGCAGGCCGGGACGGGAGACCTACGAGCAGTACTTC.

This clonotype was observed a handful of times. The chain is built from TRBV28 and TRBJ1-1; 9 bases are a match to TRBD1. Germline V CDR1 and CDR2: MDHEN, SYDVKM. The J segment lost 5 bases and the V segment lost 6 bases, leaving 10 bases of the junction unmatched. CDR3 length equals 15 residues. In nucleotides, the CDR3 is TGTGCCAGCAGACACACACAGGGGGCGCATACTGAAGCTTTCTTT. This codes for CASRHTQGAHTEAFF.

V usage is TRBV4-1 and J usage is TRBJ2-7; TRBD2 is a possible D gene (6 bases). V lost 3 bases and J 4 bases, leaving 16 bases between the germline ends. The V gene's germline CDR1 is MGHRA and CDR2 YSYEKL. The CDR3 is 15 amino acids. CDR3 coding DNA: TGCGCCAGCAGCCACCGGGACGGGGACTTGTACGAGCAGTACTTC. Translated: CASSHRDGDLYEQYF.

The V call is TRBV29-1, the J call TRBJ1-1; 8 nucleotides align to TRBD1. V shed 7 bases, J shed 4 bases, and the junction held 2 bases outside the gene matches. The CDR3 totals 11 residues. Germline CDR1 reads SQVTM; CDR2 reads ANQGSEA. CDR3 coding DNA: TGCAGCGGCGGACAGGGCACTGAAGCTTTCTTT. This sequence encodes CSGGQGTEAFF.

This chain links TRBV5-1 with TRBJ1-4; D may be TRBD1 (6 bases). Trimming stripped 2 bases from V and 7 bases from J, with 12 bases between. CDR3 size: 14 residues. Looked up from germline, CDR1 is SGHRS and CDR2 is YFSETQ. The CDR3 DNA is TGCGCCAGCAGCTTTCTAGACAGGACTGAAAAACTGTTTTTT. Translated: CASSFLDRTEKLFF.

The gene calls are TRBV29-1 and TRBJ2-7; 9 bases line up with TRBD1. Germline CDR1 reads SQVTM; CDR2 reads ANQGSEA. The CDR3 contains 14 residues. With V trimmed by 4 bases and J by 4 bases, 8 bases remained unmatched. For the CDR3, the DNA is TGCAGCGTTGGGCTCGGACAGGGGAGGTACGAGCAGTACTTC. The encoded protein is CSVGLGQGRYEQYF.

CDR3 sequence: CSAPGQHTGELFF. CDR3 bases: TGCAGCGCGCCGGGACAGCACACCGGGGAGCTGTTTTTT. V is TRBV29-1 and J is TRBJ2-2, with 7 nucleotides matching TRBD1. From germline, CDR1 is SQVTM and CDR2 ANQGSEA. V lost 7 bases, J lost 3 bases, and 5 bases stayed unmatched. The length of the CDR3 is 13 residues.

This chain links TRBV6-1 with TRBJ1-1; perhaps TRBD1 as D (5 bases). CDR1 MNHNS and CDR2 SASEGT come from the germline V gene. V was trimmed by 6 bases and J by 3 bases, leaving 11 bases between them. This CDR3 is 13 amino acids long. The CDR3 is CASRGGPYTEAFF. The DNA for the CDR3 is TGTGCCAGCAGGGGGGGTCCATACACTGAAGCTTTCTTT.

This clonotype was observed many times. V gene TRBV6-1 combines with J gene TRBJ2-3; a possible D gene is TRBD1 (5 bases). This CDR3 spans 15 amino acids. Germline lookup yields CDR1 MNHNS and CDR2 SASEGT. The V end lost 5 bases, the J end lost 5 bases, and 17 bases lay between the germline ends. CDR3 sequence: CASSLRADSGDTQYF. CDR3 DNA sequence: TGTGCCAGCAGTCTTCGAGCAGACAGTGGAGATACGCAGTATTTT.

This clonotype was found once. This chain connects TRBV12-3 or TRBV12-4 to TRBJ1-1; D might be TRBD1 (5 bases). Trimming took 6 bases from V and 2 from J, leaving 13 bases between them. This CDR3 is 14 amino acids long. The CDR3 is CASSPNDRNTEAFF. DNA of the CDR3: TGTGCCAGCAGCCCTAACGACAGAAACACTGAAGCTTTCTTT.

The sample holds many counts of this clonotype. The CDR3 sequence: CASSYSWGATDTQYF. The CDR3 DNA reads TGTGCCAGCAGTTACTCATGGGGGGCCACAGATACGCAGTATTTT. The V call is TRBV6-5, the J call TRBJ2-3; the D gene could be TRBD1 or TRBD2 (6 bases each). Germline V gene lookup returns CDR1 MNHEY and CDR2 SVGAGI. There are 15 residues in the CDR3. The V end was cut by 0 bases, the J end by 2 bases, with 9 bases between.

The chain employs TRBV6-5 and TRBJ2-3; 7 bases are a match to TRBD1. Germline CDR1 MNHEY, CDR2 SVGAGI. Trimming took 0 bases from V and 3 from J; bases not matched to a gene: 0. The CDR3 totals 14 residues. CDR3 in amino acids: CASSYSDRTDTQYF. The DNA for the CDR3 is TGTGCCAGCAGTTACTCGGACAGGACAGATACGCAGTATTTT.

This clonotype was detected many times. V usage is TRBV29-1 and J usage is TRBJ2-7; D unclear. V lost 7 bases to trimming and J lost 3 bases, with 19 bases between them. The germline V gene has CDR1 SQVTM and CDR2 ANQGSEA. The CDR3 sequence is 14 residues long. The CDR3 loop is CSALGSTQIYEQYF. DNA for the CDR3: TGCAGCGCCCTAGGATCCACCCAAATCTACGAGCAGTACTTC.

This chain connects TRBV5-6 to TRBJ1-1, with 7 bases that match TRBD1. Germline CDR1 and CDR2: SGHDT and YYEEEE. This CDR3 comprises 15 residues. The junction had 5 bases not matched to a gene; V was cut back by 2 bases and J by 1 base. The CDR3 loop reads CASSFYRGPNTEAFF. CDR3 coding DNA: TGTGCCAGCAGCTTTTACAGGGGTCCGAACACTGAAGCTTTCTTT.

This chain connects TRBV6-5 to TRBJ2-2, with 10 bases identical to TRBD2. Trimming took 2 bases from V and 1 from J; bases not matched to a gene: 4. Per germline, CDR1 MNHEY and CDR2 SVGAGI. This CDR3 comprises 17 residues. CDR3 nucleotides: TGTGCCAGCAGTTACCAGAGACTAGCGGGGAACACCGGGGAGCTGTTTTTT. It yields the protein CASSYQRLAGNTGELFF.

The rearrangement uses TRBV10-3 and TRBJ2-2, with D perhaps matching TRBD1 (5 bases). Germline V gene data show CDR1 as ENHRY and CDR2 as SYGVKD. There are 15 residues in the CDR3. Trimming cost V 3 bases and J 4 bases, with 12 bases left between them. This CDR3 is CAISDFQGSTGELFF. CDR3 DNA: TGTGCCATCAGTGACTTCCAGGGAAGCACCGGGGAGCTGTTTTTT.

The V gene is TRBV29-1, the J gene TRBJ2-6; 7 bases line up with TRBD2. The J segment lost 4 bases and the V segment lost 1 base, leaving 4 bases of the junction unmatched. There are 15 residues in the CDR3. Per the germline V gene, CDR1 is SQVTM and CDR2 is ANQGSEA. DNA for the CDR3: TGCAGCGTTGAAGTAGCGGGTTCCGGGGCCAACGTCCTGACTTTC. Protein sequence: CSVEVAGSGANVLTF.

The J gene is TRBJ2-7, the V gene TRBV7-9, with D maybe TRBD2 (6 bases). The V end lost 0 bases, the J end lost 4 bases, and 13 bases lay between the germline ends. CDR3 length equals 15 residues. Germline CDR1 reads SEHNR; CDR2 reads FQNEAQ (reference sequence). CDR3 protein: CASSLANGGGYEQYF. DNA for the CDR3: TGTGCCAGCAGCTTAGCTAATGGGGGAGGATACGAGCAGTACTTC.

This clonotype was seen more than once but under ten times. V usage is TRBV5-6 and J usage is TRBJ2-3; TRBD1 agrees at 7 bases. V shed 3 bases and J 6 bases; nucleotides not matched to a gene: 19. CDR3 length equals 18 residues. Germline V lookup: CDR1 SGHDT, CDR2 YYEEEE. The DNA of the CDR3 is TGTGCCAGCAGCTACCGTCAACAGGGGTTTAGGCTTATGGATACGCAGTATTTT. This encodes CASSYRQQGFRLMDTQYF.

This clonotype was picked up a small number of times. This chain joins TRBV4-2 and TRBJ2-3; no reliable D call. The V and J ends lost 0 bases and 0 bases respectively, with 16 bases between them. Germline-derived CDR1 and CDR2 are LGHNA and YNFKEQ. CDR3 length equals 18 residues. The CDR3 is CASSQDEPLRPSTDTQYF. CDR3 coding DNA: TGTGCCAGCAGCCAAGATGAACCACTACGCCCTAGCACAGATACGCAGTATTTT.

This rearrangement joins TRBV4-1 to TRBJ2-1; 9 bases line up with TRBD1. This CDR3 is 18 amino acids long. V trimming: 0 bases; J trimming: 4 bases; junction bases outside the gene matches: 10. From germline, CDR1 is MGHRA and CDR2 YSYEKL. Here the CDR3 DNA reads TGCGCCAGCAGCCAAGATCATTCGACAGGGGGGAAGTACAATGAGCAGTTCTTC. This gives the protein CASSQDHSTGGKYNEQFF.

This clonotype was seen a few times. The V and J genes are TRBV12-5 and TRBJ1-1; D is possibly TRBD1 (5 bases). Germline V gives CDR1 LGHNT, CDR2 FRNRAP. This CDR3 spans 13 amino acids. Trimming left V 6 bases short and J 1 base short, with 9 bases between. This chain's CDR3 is CASGRQWNTEAFF. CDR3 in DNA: TGTGCTAGTGGAAGACAGTGGAACACTGAAGCTTTCTTT.

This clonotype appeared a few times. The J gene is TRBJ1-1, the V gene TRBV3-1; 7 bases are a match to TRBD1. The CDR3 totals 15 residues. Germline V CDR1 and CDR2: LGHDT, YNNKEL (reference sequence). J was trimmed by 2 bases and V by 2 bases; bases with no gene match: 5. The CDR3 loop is CASSQLGQRNTEAFF. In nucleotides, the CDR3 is TGTGCCAGCAGCCAACTGGGACAGAGAAACACTGAAGCTTTCTTT.

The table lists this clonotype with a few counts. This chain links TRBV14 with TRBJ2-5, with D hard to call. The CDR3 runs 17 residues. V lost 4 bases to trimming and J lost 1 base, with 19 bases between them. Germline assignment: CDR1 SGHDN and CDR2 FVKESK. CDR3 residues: CASSPKPGRTLQETQYF. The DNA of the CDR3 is TGTGCCAGCAGCCCAAAACCCGGACGGACCCTCCAAGAGACCCAGTACTTC.

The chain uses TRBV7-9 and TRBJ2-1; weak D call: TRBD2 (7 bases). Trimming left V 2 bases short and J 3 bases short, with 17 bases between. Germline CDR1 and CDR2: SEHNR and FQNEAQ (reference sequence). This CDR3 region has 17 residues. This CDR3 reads CASSLRGGGPYYNEQFF. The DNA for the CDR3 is TGTGCCAGCAGCTTAAGGGGAGGGGGTCCCTACTACAATGAGCAGTTCTTC.

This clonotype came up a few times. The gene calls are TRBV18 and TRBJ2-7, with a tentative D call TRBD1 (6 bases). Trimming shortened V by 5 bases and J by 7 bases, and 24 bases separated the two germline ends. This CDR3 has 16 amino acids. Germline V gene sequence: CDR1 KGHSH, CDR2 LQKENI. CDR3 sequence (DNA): TGTGCCAGCTCAATGTCCGGGACCAGGGGAATAGAGGAGCAGTACTTC. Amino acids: CASSMSGTRGIEEQYF.

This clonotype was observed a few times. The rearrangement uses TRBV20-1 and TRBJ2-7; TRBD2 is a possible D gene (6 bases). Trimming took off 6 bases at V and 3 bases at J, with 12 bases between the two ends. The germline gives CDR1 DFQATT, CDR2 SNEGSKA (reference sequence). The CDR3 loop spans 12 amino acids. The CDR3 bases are TGCAGTGCCCGGGGACTGCGCTACGAGCAGTACTTC. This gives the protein CSARGLRYEQYF.

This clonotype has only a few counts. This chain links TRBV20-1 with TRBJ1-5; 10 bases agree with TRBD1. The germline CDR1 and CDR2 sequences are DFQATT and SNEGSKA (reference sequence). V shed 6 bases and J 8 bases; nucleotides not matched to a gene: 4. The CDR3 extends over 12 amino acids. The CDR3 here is CSAAGQGKPQHF. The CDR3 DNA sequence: TGCAGTGCCGCGGGACAGGGGAAGCCCCAGCATTTT.

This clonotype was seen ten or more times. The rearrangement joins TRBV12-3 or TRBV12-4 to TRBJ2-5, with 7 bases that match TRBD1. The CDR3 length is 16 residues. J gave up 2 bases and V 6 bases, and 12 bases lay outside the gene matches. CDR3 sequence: CASSSFGQDRQETQYF. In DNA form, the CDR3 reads TGTGCCAGCAGCAGTTTTGGGCAGGACAGGCAAGAGACCCAGTACTTC.

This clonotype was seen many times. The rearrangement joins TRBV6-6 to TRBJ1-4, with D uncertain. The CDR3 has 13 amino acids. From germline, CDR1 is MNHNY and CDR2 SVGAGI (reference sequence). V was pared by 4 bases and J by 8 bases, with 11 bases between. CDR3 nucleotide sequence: TGTGCCAGCAGTTCATGGGTTGGGGAAAAACTGTTTTTT. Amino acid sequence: CASSSWVGEKLFF.